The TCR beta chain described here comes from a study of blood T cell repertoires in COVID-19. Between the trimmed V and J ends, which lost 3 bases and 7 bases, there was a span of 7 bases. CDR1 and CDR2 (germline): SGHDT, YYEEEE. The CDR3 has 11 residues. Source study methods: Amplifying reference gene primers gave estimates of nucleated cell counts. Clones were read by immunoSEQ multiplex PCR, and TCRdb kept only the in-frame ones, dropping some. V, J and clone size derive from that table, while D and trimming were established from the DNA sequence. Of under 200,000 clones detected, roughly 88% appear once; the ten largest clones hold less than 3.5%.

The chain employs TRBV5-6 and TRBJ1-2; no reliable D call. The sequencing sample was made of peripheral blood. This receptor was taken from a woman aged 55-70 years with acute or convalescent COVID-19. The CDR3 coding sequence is TGTGCCAGCAGCTCCGGTTTTGGCTACACCTTC. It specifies CASSSGFGYTF.